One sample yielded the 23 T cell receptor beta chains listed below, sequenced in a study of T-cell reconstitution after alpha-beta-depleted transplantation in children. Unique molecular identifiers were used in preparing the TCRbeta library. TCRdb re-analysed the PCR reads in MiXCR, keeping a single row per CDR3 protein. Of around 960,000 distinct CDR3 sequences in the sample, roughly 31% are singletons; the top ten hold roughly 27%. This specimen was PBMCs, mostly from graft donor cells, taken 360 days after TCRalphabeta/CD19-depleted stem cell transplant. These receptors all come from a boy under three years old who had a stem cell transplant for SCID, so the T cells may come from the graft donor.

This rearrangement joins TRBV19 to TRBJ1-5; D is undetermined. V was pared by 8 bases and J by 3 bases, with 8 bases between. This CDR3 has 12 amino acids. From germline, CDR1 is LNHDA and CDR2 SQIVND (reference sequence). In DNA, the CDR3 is TGTGCCAGTGGACCGTACAATCAGCCCCAGCATTTT. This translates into CASGPYNQPQHF.

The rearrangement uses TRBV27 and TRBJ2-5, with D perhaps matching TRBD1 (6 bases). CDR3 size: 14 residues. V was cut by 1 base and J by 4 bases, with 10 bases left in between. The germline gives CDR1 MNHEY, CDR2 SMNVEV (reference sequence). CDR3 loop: CASSLLDRPETQYF. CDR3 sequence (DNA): TGTGCCAGCAGTTTATTGGACAGACCAGAGACCCAGTACTTC.

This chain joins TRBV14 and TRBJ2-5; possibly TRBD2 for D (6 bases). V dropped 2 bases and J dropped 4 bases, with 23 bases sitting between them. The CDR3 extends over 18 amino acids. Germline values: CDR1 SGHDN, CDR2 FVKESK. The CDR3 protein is CASSQRLGSGGSGETQYF. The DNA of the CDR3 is TGTGCCAGCAGCCAAAGGCTAGGTAGCGGAGGGTCAGGAGAGACCCAGTACTTC.

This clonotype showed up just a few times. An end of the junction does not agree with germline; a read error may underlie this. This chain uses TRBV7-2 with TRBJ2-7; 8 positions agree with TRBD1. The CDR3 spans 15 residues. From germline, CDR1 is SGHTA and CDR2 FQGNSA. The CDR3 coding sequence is TGTGCCAGCAGAAACTCTCGGGACAGGTCCTTCGAGCAGTACTTC. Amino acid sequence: CASRNSRDRSFEQYF.

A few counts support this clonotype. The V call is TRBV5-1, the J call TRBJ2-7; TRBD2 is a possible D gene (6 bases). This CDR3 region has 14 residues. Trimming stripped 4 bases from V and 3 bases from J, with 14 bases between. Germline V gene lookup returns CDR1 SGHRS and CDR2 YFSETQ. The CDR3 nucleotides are TGCGCCAGCAGCACTCCGGGACTCCACTACGAGCAGTACTTC. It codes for CASSTPGLHYEQYF.

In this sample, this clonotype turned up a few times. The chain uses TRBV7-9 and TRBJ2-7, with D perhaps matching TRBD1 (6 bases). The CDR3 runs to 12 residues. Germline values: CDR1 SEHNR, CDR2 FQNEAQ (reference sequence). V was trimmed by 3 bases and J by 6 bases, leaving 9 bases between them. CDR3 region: CASSLTGSEQYF. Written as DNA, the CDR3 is TGTGCCAGCAGCTTGACAGGTTCCGAGCAGTACTTC.

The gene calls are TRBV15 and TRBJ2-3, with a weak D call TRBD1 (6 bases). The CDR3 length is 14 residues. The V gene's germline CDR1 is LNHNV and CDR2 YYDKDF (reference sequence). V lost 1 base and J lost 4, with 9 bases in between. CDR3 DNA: TGTGCCACCAGCAGAGCTCAGGGGCCAGATACGCAGTATTTT. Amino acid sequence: CATSRAQGPDTQYF.

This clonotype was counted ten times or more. The CDR3 DNA reads TGTGCCAGCAGCTTAGAAGGGACTAGCACAGATACGCAGTATTTT. This translates into CASSLEGTSTDTQYF. The chain is built from TRBV5-4 and TRBJ2-3; TRBD2 is a possible D gene (6 bases). Trimming cost V 2 bases and J 0 bases, with 10 bases left between them. The germline CDR1 and CDR2 sequences are SGHNT and YYREEE (reference sequence). The CDR3 runs to 15 residues.

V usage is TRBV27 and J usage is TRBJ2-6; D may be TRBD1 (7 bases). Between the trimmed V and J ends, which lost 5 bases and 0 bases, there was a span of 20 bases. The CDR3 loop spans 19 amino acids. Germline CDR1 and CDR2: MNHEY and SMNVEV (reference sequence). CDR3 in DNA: TGTGCCAGCAGTCAGAATGGGGGGACAGCTGTCTCTGGGGCCAACGTCCTGACTTTC. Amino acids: CASSQNGGTAVSGANVLTF.

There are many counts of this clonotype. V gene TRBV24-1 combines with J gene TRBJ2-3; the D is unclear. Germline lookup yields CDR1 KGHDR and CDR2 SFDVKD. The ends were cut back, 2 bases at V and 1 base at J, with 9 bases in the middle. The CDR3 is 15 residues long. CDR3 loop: CATSDSGRRTDTQYF. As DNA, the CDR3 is TGTGCCACCAGTGATTCAGGACGTCGCACAGATACGCAGTATTTT.

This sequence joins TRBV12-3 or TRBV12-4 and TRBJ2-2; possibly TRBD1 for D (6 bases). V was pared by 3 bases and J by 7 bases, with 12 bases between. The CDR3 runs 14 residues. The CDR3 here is CASSLRQGNGELFF. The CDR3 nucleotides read TGTGCCAGCAGTTTGCGCCAGGGGAACGGGGAGCTGTTTTTT.

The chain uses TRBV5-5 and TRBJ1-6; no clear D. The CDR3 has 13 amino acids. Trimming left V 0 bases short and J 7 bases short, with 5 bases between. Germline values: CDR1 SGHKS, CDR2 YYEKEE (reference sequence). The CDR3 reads CASSLDLNSPLHF. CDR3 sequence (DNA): TGTGCCAGCAGCTTGGACCTAAATTCACCCCTCCACTTT.

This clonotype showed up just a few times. The DNA of the CDR3 is TGTGCCACCACTCAAGGGGTCTACAATGAGCAGTTCTTC. This translates into CATTQGVYNEQFF. The chain couples TRBV15 to TRBJ2-1, with D perhaps TRBD1 (5 bases). The CDR3 spans 13 residues. With 7 bases removed from V and 3 bases from J, the gap between germline ends came to 10 bases. Germline loops: CDR1 LNHNV, CDR2 YYDKDF (reference sequence).

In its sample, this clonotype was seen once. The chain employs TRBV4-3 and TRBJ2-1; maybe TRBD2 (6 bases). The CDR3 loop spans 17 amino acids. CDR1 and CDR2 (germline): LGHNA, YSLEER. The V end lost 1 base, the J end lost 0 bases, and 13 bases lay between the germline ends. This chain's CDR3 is CASSQGRTTSSYNEQFF. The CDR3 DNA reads TGCGCCAGCAGCCAAGGACGGACTACAAGCTCCTACAATGAGCAGTTCTTC.

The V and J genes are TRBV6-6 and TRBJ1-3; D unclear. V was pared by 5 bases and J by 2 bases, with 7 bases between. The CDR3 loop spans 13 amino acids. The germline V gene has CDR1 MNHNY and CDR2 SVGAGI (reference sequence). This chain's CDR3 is CASSPDPGNTIYF. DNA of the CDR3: TGTGCCAGCAGTCCTGACCCTGGAAACACCATATATTTT.

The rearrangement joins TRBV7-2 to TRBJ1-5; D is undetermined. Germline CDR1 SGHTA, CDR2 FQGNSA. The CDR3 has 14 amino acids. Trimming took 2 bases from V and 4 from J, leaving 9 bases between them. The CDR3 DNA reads TGTGCCAGCAGCTTACAGGCGGGGAATCAGCCCCAGCATTTT. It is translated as CASSLQAGNQPQHF.

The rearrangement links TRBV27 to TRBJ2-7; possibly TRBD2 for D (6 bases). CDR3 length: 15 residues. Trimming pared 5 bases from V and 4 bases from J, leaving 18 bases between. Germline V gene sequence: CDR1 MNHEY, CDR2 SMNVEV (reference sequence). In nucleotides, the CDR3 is TGTGCCAGCAGTGAGTACCTAGCGAAGCGGTACGAGCAGTACTTC. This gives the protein CASSEYLAKRYEQYF.

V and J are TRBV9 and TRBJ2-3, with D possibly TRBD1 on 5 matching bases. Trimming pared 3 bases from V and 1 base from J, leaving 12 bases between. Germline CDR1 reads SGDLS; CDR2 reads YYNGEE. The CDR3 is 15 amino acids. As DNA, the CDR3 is TGTGCCAGCAGCGCAGGGCCGGGCCGCACAGATACGCAGTATTTT. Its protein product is CASSAGPGRTDTQYF.

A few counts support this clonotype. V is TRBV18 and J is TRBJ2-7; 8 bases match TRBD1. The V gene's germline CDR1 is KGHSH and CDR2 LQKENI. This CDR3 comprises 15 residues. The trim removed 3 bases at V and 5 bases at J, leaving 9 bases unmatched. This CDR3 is CASSPLGQGGHEQYF. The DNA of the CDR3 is TGTGCCAGCTCACCGTTAGGACAGGGTGGCCACGAGCAGTACTTC.

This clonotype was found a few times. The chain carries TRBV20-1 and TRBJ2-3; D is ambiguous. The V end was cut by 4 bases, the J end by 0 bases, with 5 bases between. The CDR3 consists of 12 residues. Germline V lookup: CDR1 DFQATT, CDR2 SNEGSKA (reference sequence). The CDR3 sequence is CSANPSTDTQYF. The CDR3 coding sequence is TGCAGTGCTAATCCCAGCACAGATACGCAGTATTTT.

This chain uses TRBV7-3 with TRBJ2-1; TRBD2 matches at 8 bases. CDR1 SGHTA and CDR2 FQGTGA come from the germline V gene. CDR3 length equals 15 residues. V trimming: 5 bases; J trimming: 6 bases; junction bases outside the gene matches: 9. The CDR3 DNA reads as TGTGCCAGCAGCCTCATAGCGGGGATTGCCAATGAGCAGTTCTTC. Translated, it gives CASSLIAGIANEQFF.

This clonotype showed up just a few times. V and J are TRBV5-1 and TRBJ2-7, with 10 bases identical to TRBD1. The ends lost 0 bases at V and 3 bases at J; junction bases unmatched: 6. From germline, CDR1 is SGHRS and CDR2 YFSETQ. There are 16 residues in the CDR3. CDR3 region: CASSLDVGTGVYEQYF. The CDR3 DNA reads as TGCGCCAGCAGCTTGGATGTTGGGACAGGGGTCTACGAGCAGTACTTC.

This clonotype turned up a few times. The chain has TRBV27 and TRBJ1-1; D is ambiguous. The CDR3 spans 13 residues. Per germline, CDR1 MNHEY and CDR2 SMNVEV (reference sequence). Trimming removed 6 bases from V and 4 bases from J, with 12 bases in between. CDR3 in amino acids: CASRRRLGTEAFF. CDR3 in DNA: TGTGCCAGCAGACGGCGGCTAGGCACTGAAGCTTTCTTT.